The present T cell receptor (beta chain) was sequenced within a study of spatial heterogeneity in lung cancer. Study-wide background: Compared with alpha-chain sequences, beta-chain sequences were consistently detected in greater numbers. Raw reads contained each unique TCR and UMI combination more than ten times on average.

Regarding time point: sample taken at primary tumor resection. Tumor, nontumor lung or frozen PBMC supplied whole RNA that was sequenced unsorted. The cohort: approximately 66 early-stage, untreated non-small cell lung cancer patients. Trimming cost V 7 bases and J 1 base, with 10 bases left between them. Per germline, CDR1 MDHEN and CDR2 SYDVKM. This CDR3 is built from 13 residues. This clonotype was detected ten times or more. TCR cDNA molecules each had a unique molecular identifier. TCRdb processed the 5' RACE reads anew with MiXCR; each CDR3 protein has one entry. The repertoire holds under 100,000 distinct CDR3 sequences, with about 9.4% as singletons.

This TCR was sampled from a male donor with early-stage non-small cell lung cancer. The sequencing here drew on PBMCs, taken at surgery. J is TRBJ2-5 and V is TRBV28; D is perhaps TRBD1 (5 bases). This CDR3 is CASNRFFQETQYF. CDR3 DNA sequence: TGTGCCAGCAACAGGTTCTTCCAAGAGACCCAGTACTTC. Filled out from reference TRBV28 and TRBJ2-5, the complete variable domain reads DVKVTQSSRYLVKRTGEKVFLECVQDMDHENMFWYRQDPGLGLRLIYFSYDVKMKEKGDIPEGYSVSREKKERFSLILESASTNQTSMYLCASNRFFQETQYFGPGTRLLVL.